The present entry profiles one T cell receptor beta chain with its context. Its antigen has not been determined. No clone much larger than this one lies a single base away; base qualities are absent. From a lookup of the germline V gene (reference sequence), CDR1 and CDR2 are DFQATT and SNEGSKA. The junction carries 12 bases between V and J, which are trimmed by 2 bases and 3 bases respectively. From the cysteine up to the phenylalanine, the CDR3 has a length of 14 residues. Left in the record is the CDR3 DNA by itself, 42 bases read in frame from the first base. Peripheral blood CD8+ and CD4+ T cells from healthy donors, Susac syndrome patients and multiple sclerosis patients were profiled using high-throughput TCR beta sequencing. The Susac syndrome patients fulfilled recently defined diagnostic criteria for definite or probable disease. CD8+ TEMRA cells were enriched by FACS, while bulk CD8+ and CD4+ T cells were purified by magnetic negative isolation. Blood was collected in EDTA tubes and processed within 24 hours, with PBMCs isolated through density gradient centrifugation. PBMCs intended for TCR sequencing were frozen in liquid nitrogen and were later thawed in a 37 degrees C water bath. The sorted or isolated CD4+, CD8+ and CD8+ TEMRA cells reached a purity of at least 90%.

These data belong to a study of CD8 T cells in Susac syndrome (dated by TCRdb to the late 2010s). Regarding the complete study: Among the Susac syndrome patients who were sequenced, clinically active disease was present in more than 5 and clinical remission was observed in under ten. Susac syndrome patients were therapy-naive, on corticosteroids (some also receiving IVIg), or on IVIg alone at blood withdrawal. The study used repertoire sequencing to test whether antigen drove CD8+ T cell activation and differentiation in Susac syndrome. The clonality of the CD8+ T cell repertoire was compared across more than 9 healthy donors, around 14 Susac syndrome patients and about 16 multiple sclerosis patients.

RNA was extracted with the RNeasy kit and 0.5 to 1 ug was reverse transcribed using random hexamers. TCR beta CDR3 regions were amplified with the immunoSEQ multiplex PCR assay covering 54 Vbeta and 13 Jbeta segments. PCR amplification bias was corrected using a synthetic template baseline for primer optimization and computational correction. The original methods were these. Reads were annotated to V, D and J genes according to IMGT and were analyzed with immunoSEQ Analyzer, with only productive sequences retained. Clonality was computed as one minus Shannon entropy normalized by log2 of the number of productive unique sequences. For each patient and control, public and private clones were evaluated within the 100 most prevalent clones. Clones were defined as Susac-specific if absent from the healthy and MS cohorts, from 900 to 1,200 published viral clones and from other ImmuneACCESS disease sequences. Through fastp at Q25 and MiXCR, TCRdb rebuilt clones from the public reads, retaining in-frame beta chains. Each entry merges the rows of one CDR3 protein and shows their most common DNA and genes. TCRdb, not the original authors, processed these V and J calls. Within this sample are some 97,000 distinct CDR3 sequences, with about 95% of them counted one time only. The top ten clonotypes cover more than 0.3% of the sample.

What the authors observed across the whole study: Susac syndrome CD8+ repertoires showed clonal expansion, highest in CD8+ TEMRA cells and greater in clinically active than remitting patients. The number of individuals in the TCR sequencing and HLA analysis was acknowledged as relatively small. Looking at Susac-specific public clones, the researchers identified some 16 in the total CD8+ repertoire and roughly 5 in the CD8+ TEMRA repertoire.

The sequence was obtained from a human donor with Susac syndrome. Sequencing input: CD8+ T cells from PBMCs. The chain links TRBV20-1 with TRBJ2-3; the D region possibly corresponds to TRBD1 (5 bases align). For the CDR3, the sequence is CSARRGPGTDTQYF. DNA sequence: TGCAGTGCTAGAAGGGGCCCTGGGACAGATACGCAGTATTTT.